The present entry profiles one T cell receptor (beta chain) with its context. Its antigen is unknown. Germline lookup yields CDR1 GTSNPN and CDR2 SVGIG (reference sequence). The CDR3 spans 13 residues. The sample belongs to a study of T cells expressing NK-cell markers. Study-level findings and limits: Roughly six donors had dominant NKG2C+ clonotypes that comprised about 1.0-7.0% of their CD8+ T cells.

TCRdb reprocessed the 5' RACE reads and stores each CDR3 protein as one record, lacking DNA. Seen in this sample are about 460,000 distinct CDR3 sequences; the ten most common clones hold 1.4% to 1.5%. The rearrangement uses TRBV30 and TRBJ1-1; TCRdb calls TRBD1, which cannot be checked without DNA. Sequencing was done on a sample of blood T cells: a sorted CD56 or NKG2C T cell subset, CD4+ or CD8+ T cells, or bulk PBMC T cells (not recorded which). The TCR was taken from a woman between 45 and 60 years old in good health. CDR3 amino acids: CAWRGDRGTEAFF.